This entry concerns a single T cell receptor beta chain. What it binds is not known. The germline V gene has CDR1 MNHEY and CDR2 SVGAGI. The CDR3 is made up of 13 amino acids. J lost 8 bases, V lost 7 bases, and 8 bases had no gene match. Measured with immunoSEQ multiplex PCR; TCRdb has only the in-frame clones, and not every one. The sample shows about 120,000 clones, 80% to 90% of them seen only once. This entry comes from a study of radiation and T cells in renal cell carcinoma. Regarding the study as a whole: From baseline, blood top tumor clonotypes peaked at 2 weeks post-radiation.

As to time point: blood 2 weeks post-SBRT. As for treatment: 15 Gy SBRT to primary tumor, nephrectomy 4 weeks later. Radiation-treated patients gave blood at baseline, week 2 and week 4. This renal cell carcinoma was of the clear cell type. The TCR was taken from a woman in her sixties with renal cell carcinoma. The gene calls are TRBV6-5 and TRBJ2-1; 7 bases agree with TRBD1. The sample was blood, taken from a patient whose treatment included radiotherapy and nephrectomy. CDR3 nucleotides: TGTGCCAGCACCCACCCGGGACAGTATGAGCAGTTCTTC. As protein: CASTHPGQYEQFF.